The 6 T cell receptor beta chains given below trace back to one sample, sequenced in a study of CD8 T cells in Susac syndrome. Reverse transcription of about 0.45 to 1 ug RNA used random hexamers. TCRdb used MiXCR to reprocess the immunoSEQ multiplex PCR reads, holding one entry per CDR3 protein. The sample has about 60,000 distinct CDR3 sequences, just under 95% seen once; the top ten hold about 0.6%. Material: CD8+ T cells from PBMCs. The receptors were gathered from a human donor with multiple sclerosis.

The CDR3 is CSSLGNQETQYF. In DNA, the CDR3 is TGCAGCTCCTTGGGAAACCAAGAGACCCAGTACTTC. The V and J genes are TRBV29-1 and TRBJ2-5, with unresolved D. The CDR3 runs 12 residues. The germline V and J ends were trimmed by 8 bases and 0 bases, with 10 bases remaining between them. CDR1 is SQVTM, CDR2 ANQGSEA, per germline.

The chain is built from TRBV27 and TRBJ2-7; tentative D call: TRBD2 (6 bases). Germline CDR1 and CDR2: MNHEY and SMNVEV (reference sequence). V was clipped by 8 bases and J by 10 bases, with 21 bases between them. The CDR3 consists of 13 residues. CDR3 DNA: TGTGCCAGCGGGACTTTTGCGACCACCAAACAGTACTTC. Amino acids: CASGTFATTKQYF.

A single count supports this clonotype. J is TRBJ2-2 and V is TRBV11-2, with no clear D. Looked up from germline, CDR1 is SGHAT and CDR2 is FQNNGV. V was pared by 8 bases and J by 4 bases, with 17 bases between. This CDR3 is 15 amino acids long. CDR3 amino acids: CASVTHLRSTGELFF. The CDR3 DNA reads as TGTGCCAGCGTTACCCATCTAAGGAGCACCGGGGAGCTGTTTTTT. Full variable domain (missing parts from reference TRBV11-2 and TRBJ2-2): EAGVAQSPRYKIIEKRQSVAFWCNPISGHATLYWYQQILGQGPKLLIQFQNNGVVDDSQLPKDRFSAERLKGVDSTLKIQPAKLEDSAVYLCASVTHLRSTGELFFGEGSRLTVL.

This rearrangement joins TRBV27 to TRBJ2-2; 12 bases are shared with TRBD2. The CDR3 totals 19 residues. Trimming at V came to 5 bases and at J to 6 bases, leaving 16 bases not matched to a gene. Germline-derived CDR1 and CDR2 are MNHEY and SMNVEV (reference sequence). CDR3 bases: TGTGCCAGCAGTCCAGGGGTCCCTGGGCTAGCGGGAGGGCCCGGGGAGCTGTTTTTT. This encodes CASSPGVPGLAGGPGELFF.

The chain couples TRBV7-8 to TRBJ1-5; 11 bases match TRBD1. Looked up from germline, CDR1 is SGHVS and CDR2 is FQNEAQ. V dropped 5 bases and J dropped 3; count of bases not matched to a gene: 6. The length of the CDR3 is 16 residues. In DNA, the CDR3 is TGTGCCAGCAGCGTCGGGACAGGGGGTCTCAATCAGCCCCAGCATTTT. It yields the protein CASSVGTGGLNQPQHF.

CDR3: CASTYRDGRTDTQYF. In DNA form, the CDR3 reads TGTGCCAGCACTTACCGGGACGGACGCACAGATACGCAGTATTTT. The rearrangement links TRBV27 to TRBJ2-3; D possibly uses TRBD1 or TRBD2 (5 bases each). This CDR3 comprises 15 residues. Germline CDR1 MNHEY, CDR2 SMNVEV (reference sequence). The V gene lost 7 bases and the J gene lost 1 base, with 15 bases spanning the gap.